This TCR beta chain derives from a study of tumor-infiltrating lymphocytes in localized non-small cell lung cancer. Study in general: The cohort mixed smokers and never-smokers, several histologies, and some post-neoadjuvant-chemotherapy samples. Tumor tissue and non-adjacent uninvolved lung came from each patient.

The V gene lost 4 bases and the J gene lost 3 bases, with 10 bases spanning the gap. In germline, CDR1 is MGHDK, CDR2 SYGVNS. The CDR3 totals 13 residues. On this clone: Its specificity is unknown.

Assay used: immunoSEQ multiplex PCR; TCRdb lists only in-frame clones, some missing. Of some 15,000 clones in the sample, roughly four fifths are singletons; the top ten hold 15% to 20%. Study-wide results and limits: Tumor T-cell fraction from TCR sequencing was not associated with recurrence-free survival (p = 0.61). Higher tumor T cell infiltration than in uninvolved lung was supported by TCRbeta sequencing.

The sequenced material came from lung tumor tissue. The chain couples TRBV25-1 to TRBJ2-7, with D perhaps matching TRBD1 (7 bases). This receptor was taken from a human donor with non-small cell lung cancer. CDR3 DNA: TGTGCCAGCAGTGTCCAGGGGGGCTACGAGCAGTACTTC. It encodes CASSVQGGYEQYF.